What follows are 9 T cell receptor beta chains derived from one specimen sequenced in a study of identical twins. Each CDR3 protein is one row after TCRdb ran MiXCR on the 5' RACE reads. Among 600,000 to 850,000 distinct CDR3 sequences, roughly 20% were seen once, and the ten largest hold about an eighth. These records were also assigned to another study, of T cells expressing NK-cell markers.

Sequenced sample: PBMCs. The receptors come from a woman aged 18-29 years in good health.

DNA of the CDR3: TGTGCCATCAGGGGAGAGGTACAGGGCCTGGAAGCAGATACGCAGTATTTT. As protein: CAIRGEVQGLEADTQYF. V usage is TRBV10-3 and J usage is TRBJ2-3, with D perhaps matching TRBD1 (6 bases). Trimming pared 6 bases from V and 4 bases from J, leaving 23 bases between. The germline gives CDR1 ENHRY, CDR2 SYGVKD. CDR3 size: 17 residues.

This chain joins TRBV2 and TRBJ2-3; 8 nucleotides agree with TRBD2. Germline V gene sequence: CDR1 SNHLY, CDR2 FYNNEI. Trimming cost V 9 bases and J 4 bases; bases outside gene matches: 6. The CDR3 runs to 13 residues. CDR3 loop: CASAGGGSDTQYF. The CDR3 DNA reads TGTGCCAGTGCCGGGGGGGGCTCAGATACGCAGTATTTT.

The CDR3 loop is CASSHDRRASGAFF. The CDR3 region has the DNA TGTGCCAGCAGCCACGACAGGCGGGCCTCGGGGGCTTTCTTT. The V gene is TRBV3-1, the J gene TRBJ1-1, with D possibly TRBD1 on 6 matching bases. The CDR3 spans 14 residues. Germline V gives CDR1 LGHDT, CDR2 YNNKEL (reference sequence). Trimming shortened V by 3 bases and J by 11 bases, and 19 bases separated the two germline ends. Full variable domain (rest looked up from reference TRBV3-1 and TRBJ1-1): DTAVSQTPKYLVTQMGNDKSIKCEQNLGHDTMYWYKQDSKKFLKIMFSYNNKELIINETVPNRFSPKSPDKAHLNLHINSLELGDSAVYFCASSHDRRASGAFFGQGTRLTVV.

Only a few counts were recorded for this clonotype. This rearrangement joins TRBV15 to TRBJ2-1; TRBD1 agrees at 11 bases. The CDR3 runs to 18 residues. The germline gives CDR1 LNHNV, CDR2 YYDKDF (reference sequence). J lost 3 bases, V lost 3 bases, and 10 bases had no gene match. The CDR3 here is CATSSHIPGQGVYNEQFF. CDR3 DNA sequence: TGTGCCACCAGCAGTCATATTCCGGGACAGGGGGTCTACAATGAGCAGTTCTTC.

This clonotype was seen more than once but under ten times. V and J are TRBV9 and TRBJ1-2; D is possibly TRBD1 (6 bases). The CDR3 runs 13 residues. The V gene's germline CDR1 is SGDLS and CDR2 YYNGEE. The ends were cut back, 3 bases at V and 7 bases at J, with 13 bases in the middle. CDR3 region: CASSARGGSGYTF. CDR3 DNA: TGTGCCAGCAGCGCTAGAGGGGGGTCTGGCTACACCTTC.

The CDR3 region is CASTPGLAPYNEQFF. CDR3 sequence (DNA): TGTGCCAGCACCCCCGGACTAGCACCCTACAATGAGCAGTTCTTC. The chain uses TRBV7-2 and TRBJ2-1; 8 bases line up with TRBD2. The CDR3 has 15 amino acids. Trimming removed 7 bases from V and 2 bases from J; junction bases left unmatched: 7. Germline V gene lookup returns CDR1 SGHTA and CDR2 FQGNSA.

This clonotype has just a few counts. The chain links TRBV10-3 to TRBJ2-7; TRBD1 is a possible D gene (5 bases). The length of the CDR3 is 17 residues. Trimming took off 2 bases at V and 0 bases at J, with 17 bases between the two ends. The germline V gene has CDR1 ENHRY and CDR2 SYGVKD. This chain's CDR3 is CAISETPPGQSSYEQYF. The CDR3 DNA reads as TGTGCCATCAGTGAGACCCCTCCAGGGCAGAGCTCCTACGAGCAGTACTTC.

This clonotype was observed a handful of times. This sequence joins TRBV7-9 and TRBJ1-1; D is unclear. Germline V gene lookup returns CDR1 SEHNR and CDR2 FQNEAQ (reference sequence). V was pared by 5 bases and J by 1 base, with 5 bases between. The CDR3 spans 12 residues. The CDR3 sequence: CASSAQNTEAFF. The CDR3 bases are TGTGCCAGCAGCGCCCAGAACACTGAAGCTTTCTTT.

The chain carries TRBV12-3 or TRBV12-4 and TRBJ2-1, with 10 bases identical to TRBD2. V was pared by 4 bases and J by 3 bases, with 9 bases of the junction left unmatched. CDR3 length: 17 amino acids. The CDR3 region is CASSSASGGAFYNEQFF. The CDR3 region has the DNA TGTGCCAGCAGTTCGGCCAGCGGGGGGGCCTTCTACAATGAGCAGTTCTTC.